Listed below are T cell receptor beta chains from one sample, sequenced in a study of cytomegalovirus exposure and HLA in healthy donors. Produced via immunoSEQ multiplex PCR; TCRdb's table is partial and in-frame only. The sample totals 56,000 or so clones; its top ten clones hold roughly 25%. Sequenced input: PBMCs. The receptors shown here come from a man aged 40-49 years in good health and CMV-seropositive. Each CDR3 is given with its conserved first and last residue. A D gene is named only where the DNA matches it firmly. Not every row has a clone size; where given, it reads once, few, many or a size class.

clone_size | j_call | v_call | d_call | cdr3_nt | cdr3_aa
- | TRBJ2-3 | TRBV19 | TRBD2 | TGTGCCAGTAGACTAGCGGGAGCAGATACGCAGTATTTT | CASRLAGADTQYF
- | TRBJ2-7 | TRBV4-2 | TRBD2 | TGTGCCAGCAGCCCGCCCGGGACTAGCTCCCACGAGCAGTACTTC | CASSPPGTSSHEQYF
- | TRBJ1-2 | TRBV30 | - | TGTGCCTGGCGAGGGTCGTCTTATGGCTACACCTTC | CAWRGSSYGYTF
- | TRBJ1-1 | TRBV9 | - | TGTGCCAGCAGCCCCTGGGGGCAGGGGATGAACACTGAAGCTTTCTTT | CASSPWGQGMNTEAFF
- | TRBJ2-7 | TRBV28 | TRBD2 | TGTGCCAGCAGGATAGCGGGAGGGCCATCCTACGAGCAGTACTTC | CASRIAGGPSYEQYF
- | TRBJ2-7 | TRBV7-9 | - | TGTGCCAGCAGCTTGACGGACTTCGGGCAGTACTTC | CASSLTDFGQYF
- | TRBJ2-1 | TRBV5-6 | - | TGTGCCAGCACCCGAGGGTCCTACAATGAGCAGTTCTTC | CASTRGSYNEQFF
- | TRBJ2-3 | TRBV2 | - | TGTGCCAGCACGGGGGGCGAGGCAGATACGCAGTATTTT | CASTGGEADTQYF
- | TRBJ1-1 | TRBV7-9 | - | TGTGCCAGCAGCTCCACCGGGACACTGAACACTGAAGCTTTCTTT | CASSSTGTLNTEAFF
- | TRBJ2-7 | TRBV5-1 | - | TGCGCCAGCAGCGGCGGGACTTTCTCGTACTTC | CASSGGTFSYF
- | TRBJ1-1 | TRBV5-1 | TRBD1 | TGCGCCAGCAGCTCGGGACAGCTCAACACTGAAGCTTTCTTT | CASSSGQLNTEAFF
- | TRBJ1-5 | TRBV7-8 | - | TGTGCCAGCAGCTTAGATAGGGGGTGGGTTCAGCCCCAGCATTTT | CASSLDRGWVQPQHF
- | TRBJ2-1 | TRBV9 | TRBD1 | TGTGCCAGCAGCGTAGCTACAGGGGGGTCTGAGCAGTTCTTC | CASSVATGGSEQFF
- | TRBJ2-7 | TRBV19 | TRBD1 | TGTGCCAGTAGTACCCGACAGGGGCGAGGCTACGAGCAGTACTTC | CASSTRQGRGYEQYF
- | TRBJ2-7 | TRBV4-2 | - | TGTGCCAGCAGCCAAGCGGGGGGCGACGAGCAGTACTTC | CASSQAGGDEQYF
medium-sized | TRBJ2-2 | TRBV7-8 | - | TGTGCCAGCAGCACTATTCCCCCCGGGGAGCTGTTTTTT | CASSTIPPGELFF
- | TRBJ1-2 | TRBV9 | - | TGTGCCAGCAGCGCTCAGGGACTCAGGGAAGGCTACACCTTC | CASSAQGLREGYTF
- | TRBJ2-7 | TRBV18 | - | TGTGCCAGCTCACCACCGGAGAGTCGAAGCTCCTACGAGCAGTACTTC | CASSPPESRSSYEQYF
- | TRBJ2-1 | TRBV7-3 | - | TGTGCCAGCAGTTATAGTGGGAGCAATGAGCAGTTCTTC | CASSYSGSNEQFF
- | TRBJ1-1 | TRBV4-3 | - | TGCGCCAGCAGCCAACGCATCCGGGAGCCCGCTTTCTTT | CASSQRIREPAFF
- | TRBJ2-1 | TRBV19 | - | TGTGCCAGTAGCTCGAGGAATGAGCAGTTCTTC | CASSSRNEQFF
- | TRBJ2-3 | TRBV18 | - | TGTGCCAGCTCACCGCTCCCGGCAGGGGCGGGCACAGATACGCAGTATTTT | CASSPLPAGAGTDTQYF
- | TRBJ1-2 | TRBV30 | - | TGTGCCTGGGGGCGGGGACGTCCCTATGGCTACACCTTC | CAWGRGRPYGYTF
- | TRBJ1-1 | TRBV28 | TRBD1 | TGTGCCAGCAGTTTATGGGGTCAGGGGGGGAACACTGAAGCTTTCTTT | CASSLWGQGGNTEAFF
- | TRBJ2-6 | TRBV28 | TRBD1 | TGTGCCAGCGCAGGGGGTAGCTCTGGGGCCAACGTCCTGACTTTC | CASAGGSSGANVLTF
- | TRBJ2-3 | TRBV13 | - | TGTGCCAGCAGCCACTGGGGGGTGCCGTCTAGCACAGATACGCAGTATTTT | CASSHWGVPSSTDTQYF
- | TRBJ2-5 | TRBV7-9 | TRBD1 | TGTGCCAGCAGCTCGTTAAACAGGACAGGGGGCTTGGAGACCCAGTACTTC | CASSSLNRTGGLETQYF